Here is one T cell receptor (beta chain) with its context. No antigen is known for it. Per-base quality was not reported, and no clone a single base away is much larger than it. V trim: 4 bases; J trim: 0 bases; unmatched bases: 4. The germline V gene yields SGHNT for CDR1 and YENEEA for CDR2. The CDR3 goes from the cysteine to the phenylalanine over 15 residues. Only the CDR3 portion is preserved as DNA: 45 bases, with reading frame beginning at the first base. Whole blood was collected in K2EDTA tubes by collaborating institutions according to the institutions' own protocols. For TCRbeta analysis, collaborator samples were shipped as frozen whole blood, as isolated PBMCs, or as DNA extracted from either sample type. This sample is drawn from a study of blood T cell repertoires in COVID-19 (dated by TCRdb to about 2020). Concerning the study at large: Samples covering the acute and convalescent phases of COVID-19 were provided by collaborators in the United States, Italy and Spain. Sample metadata almost always included a de-identified subject ID, COVID-19 status, age in years and sex. Where available, HLA class I and class II types were taken from metadata supplied by the sample provider and were not determined by assay-based typing. The material from the prospective study consisted of cDNA or gDNA derived from T cells, B-cell-depleted T cells, or PBMCs. The samples were drawn from the first 160 participants of the ongoing ImmuneRACE study and from 1,254 subjects provided by 6 global collaborators. The dataset comprised deeply sampled blood TCRbeta repertoires from subjects exposed to, actively infected with, or recovered from COVID-19. A freely available public database, intended as a resource for researchers studying the immune response to SARS-CoV-2, is where the repertoires were released. Paper-wide results and their limitations: How much clinical and demographic metadata was included differed by source and by participant, and the metadata was provided uncurated.

TCRbeta CDR3 regions were amplified from genomic DNA by means of the immunoSEQ Assay, a bias-controlled multiplex PCR. In the source study's methods: The number of nucleated cells in each sample was estimated by amplification of reference gene primers within the assay. To quantify the absolute abundance of each unique TCRbeta CDR3 rearrangement, sequence reads were collapsed and filtered. For each sample, productive Simpson clonality was calculated as the square root of Simpson's diversity index across productive rearrangements. Held by TCRdb, this immuneACCESS table contains in-frame sequences only and omits some clones. Under half of the omission traces to an unresolved V gene where checked; the cause of the rest is unknown. For V, J and clone size, that table is used; D and trimming come from the DNA. This sample lists about 30,000 clones; approximately 90% were detected once. The ten largest clones represent 2.4% of the sample.

This clonotype originated in a man over 45 with active COVID-19. Input material: peripheral blood. This chain joins TRBV11-3 to TRBJ2-3, and 7 bases in between align with TRBD2. The CDR3 region: CASSSSAGSTDTQYF. In nucleotide form, the sequence is TGTGCCAGCAGCTCCTCAGCGGGGAGCACAGATACGCAGTATTTT.